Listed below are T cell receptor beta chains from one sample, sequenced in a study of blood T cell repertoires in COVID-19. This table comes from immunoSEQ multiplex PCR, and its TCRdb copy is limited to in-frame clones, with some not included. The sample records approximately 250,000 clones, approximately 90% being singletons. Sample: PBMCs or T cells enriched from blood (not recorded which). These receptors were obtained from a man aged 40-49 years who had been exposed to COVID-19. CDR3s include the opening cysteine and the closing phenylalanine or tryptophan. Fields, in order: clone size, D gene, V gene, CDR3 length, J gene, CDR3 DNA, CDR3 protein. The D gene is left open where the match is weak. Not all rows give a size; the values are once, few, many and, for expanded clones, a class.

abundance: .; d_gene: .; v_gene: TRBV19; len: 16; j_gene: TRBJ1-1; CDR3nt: TGTGCCAGTAGGGAAGGAGGGGGAGGGCAGAACACTGAAGCTTTCTTT; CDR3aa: CASREGGGGQNTEAFF
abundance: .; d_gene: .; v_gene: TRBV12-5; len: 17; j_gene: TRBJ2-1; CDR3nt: TGTGCTAGTGGTTTGGGACGGCCCGCACTACCCTACAATGAGCAGTTCTTC; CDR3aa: CASGLGRPALPYNEQFF
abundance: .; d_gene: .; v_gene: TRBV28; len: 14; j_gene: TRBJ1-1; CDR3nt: TGTGCCAGCCGTTTGAAACAACTGAACACTGAAGCTTTCTTT; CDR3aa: CASRLKQLNTEAFF
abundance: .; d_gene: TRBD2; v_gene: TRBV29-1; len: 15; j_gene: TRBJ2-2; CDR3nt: TGCAGCGTTAGGGGACTAGCGGGATCCACCGGGGAGCTGTTTTTT; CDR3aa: CSVRGLAGSTGELFF
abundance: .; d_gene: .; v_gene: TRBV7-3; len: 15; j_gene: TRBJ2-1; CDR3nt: TGTGCCAGCAGCTTAGGGTCTAGCACCTACAATGAGCAGTTCTTC; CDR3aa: CASSLGSSTYNEQFF
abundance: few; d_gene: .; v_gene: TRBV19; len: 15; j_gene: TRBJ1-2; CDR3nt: TGTGCCACCGAAACGAGACTGGGGGCAAGGTATGGCTACACCTTC; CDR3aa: CATETRLGARYGYTF
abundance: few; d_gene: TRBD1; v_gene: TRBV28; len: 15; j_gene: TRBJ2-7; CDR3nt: TGTGCCAGCAGCCTCCAAAGGGACAGCTCCTACGAGCAGTACTTC; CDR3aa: CASSLQRDSSYEQYF
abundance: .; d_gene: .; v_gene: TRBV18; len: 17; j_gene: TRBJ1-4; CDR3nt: TGTGCCAGCTCCTCCGTAGGGGGTTCGAACCATATTGAAAAACTGTTTTTT; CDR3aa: CASSSVGGSNHIEKLFF
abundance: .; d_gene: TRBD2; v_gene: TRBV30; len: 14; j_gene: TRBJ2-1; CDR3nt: TGTGCCTGGAGTGCGGGGACTAACTACAATGAGCAGTTCTTC; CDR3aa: CAWSAGTNYNEQFF
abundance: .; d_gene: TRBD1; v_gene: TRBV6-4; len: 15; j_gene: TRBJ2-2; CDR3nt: TGTGCCAGCAGCGAACGCTCGGGGACAGCCGGGGAGCTGTTTTTT; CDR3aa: CASSERSGTAGELFF